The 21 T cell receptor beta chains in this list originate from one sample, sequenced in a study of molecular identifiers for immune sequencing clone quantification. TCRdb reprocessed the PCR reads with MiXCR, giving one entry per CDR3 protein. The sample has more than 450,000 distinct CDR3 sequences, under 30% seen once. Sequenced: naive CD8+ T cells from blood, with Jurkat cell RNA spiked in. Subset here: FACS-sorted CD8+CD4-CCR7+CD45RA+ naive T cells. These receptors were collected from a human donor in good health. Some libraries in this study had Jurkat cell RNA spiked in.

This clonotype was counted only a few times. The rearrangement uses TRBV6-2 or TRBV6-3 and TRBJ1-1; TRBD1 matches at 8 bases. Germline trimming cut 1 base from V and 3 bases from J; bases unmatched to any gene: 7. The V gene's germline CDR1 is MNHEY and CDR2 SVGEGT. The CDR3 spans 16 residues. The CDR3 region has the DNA TGTGCCAGCAGTTACTATCGCGACAGGGGTGACACTGAAGCTTTCTTT. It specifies CASSYYRDRGDTEAFF.

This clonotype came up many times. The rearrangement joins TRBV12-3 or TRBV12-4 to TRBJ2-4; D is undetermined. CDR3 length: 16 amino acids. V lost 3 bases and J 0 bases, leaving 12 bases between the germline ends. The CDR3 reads CASSFSGPIAKNIQYF. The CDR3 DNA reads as TGTGCCAGCAGTTTTTCTGGACCTATAGCCAAAAACATTCAGTACTTC.

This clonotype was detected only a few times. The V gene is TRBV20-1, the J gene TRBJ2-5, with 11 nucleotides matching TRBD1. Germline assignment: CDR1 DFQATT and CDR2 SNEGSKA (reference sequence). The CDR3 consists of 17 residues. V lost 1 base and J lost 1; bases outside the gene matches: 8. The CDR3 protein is CSARVPGQGAPQETQYF. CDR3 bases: TGCAGTGCTAGAGTTCCAGGACAGGGGGCGCCCCAAGAGACCCAGTACTTC.

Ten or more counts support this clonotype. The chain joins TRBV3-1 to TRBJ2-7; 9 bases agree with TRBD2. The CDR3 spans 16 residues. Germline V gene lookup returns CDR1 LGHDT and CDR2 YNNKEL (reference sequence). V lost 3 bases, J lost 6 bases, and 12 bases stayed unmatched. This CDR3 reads CASSQTVLAGGSEQYF. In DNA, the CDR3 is TGTGCCAGCAGCCAGACCGTACTCGCGGGAGGGAGCGAGCAGTACTTC.

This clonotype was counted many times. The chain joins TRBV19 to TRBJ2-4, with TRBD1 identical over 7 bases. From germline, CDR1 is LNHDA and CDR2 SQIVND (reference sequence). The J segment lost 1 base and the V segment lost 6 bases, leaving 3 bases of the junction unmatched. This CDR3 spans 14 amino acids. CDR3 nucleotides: TGTGCCAGTAGCCCACAGGGGGCCAAAAACATTCAGTACTTC. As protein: CASSPQGAKNIQYF.

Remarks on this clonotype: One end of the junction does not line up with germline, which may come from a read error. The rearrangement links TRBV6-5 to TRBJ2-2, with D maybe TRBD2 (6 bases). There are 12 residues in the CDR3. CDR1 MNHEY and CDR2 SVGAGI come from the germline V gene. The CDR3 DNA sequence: TGTCCCAGCAGTTACGGACTATCGGAGCTGTTTTTT. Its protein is CPSSYGLSELFF.

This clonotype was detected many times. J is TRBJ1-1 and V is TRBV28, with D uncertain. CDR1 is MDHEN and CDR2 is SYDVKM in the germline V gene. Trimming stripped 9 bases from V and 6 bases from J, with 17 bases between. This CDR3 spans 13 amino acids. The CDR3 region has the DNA TGTGCCAGTGCCCTGGGTGTGAGGGCTGAAGCTTTCTTT. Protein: CASALGVRAEAFF.

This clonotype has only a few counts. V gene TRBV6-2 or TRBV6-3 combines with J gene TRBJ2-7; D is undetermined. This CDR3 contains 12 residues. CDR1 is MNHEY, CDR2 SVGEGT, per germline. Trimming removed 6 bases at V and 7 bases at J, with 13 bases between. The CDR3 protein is CASSQVLGEQYF. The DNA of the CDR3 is TGTGCCAGCAGCCAGGTCTTGGGTGAGCAGTACTTC.

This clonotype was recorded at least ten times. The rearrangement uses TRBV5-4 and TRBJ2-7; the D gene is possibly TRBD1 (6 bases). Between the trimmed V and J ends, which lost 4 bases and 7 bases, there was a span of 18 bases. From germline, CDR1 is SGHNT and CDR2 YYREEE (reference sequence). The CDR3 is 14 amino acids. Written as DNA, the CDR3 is TGTGCCAGCAGCCCGGACAGCGCTACCCTGGAGCAGTACTTC. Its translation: CASSPDSATLEQYF.

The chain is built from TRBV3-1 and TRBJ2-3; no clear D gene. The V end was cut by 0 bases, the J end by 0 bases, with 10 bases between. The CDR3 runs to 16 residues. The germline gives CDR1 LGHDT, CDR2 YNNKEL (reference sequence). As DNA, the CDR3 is TGTGCCAGCAGCCAAGAGGGCGGTATTAGCACAGATACGCAGTATTTT. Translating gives CASSQEGGISTDTQYF.

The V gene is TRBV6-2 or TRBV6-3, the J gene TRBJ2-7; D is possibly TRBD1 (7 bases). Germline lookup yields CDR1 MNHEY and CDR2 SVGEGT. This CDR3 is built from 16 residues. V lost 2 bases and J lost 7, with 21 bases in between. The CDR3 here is CASSYDLRGLRGEQYF. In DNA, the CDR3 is TGTGCCAGCAGTTACGACTTGAGGGGACTCAGGGGGGAGCAGTACTTC.

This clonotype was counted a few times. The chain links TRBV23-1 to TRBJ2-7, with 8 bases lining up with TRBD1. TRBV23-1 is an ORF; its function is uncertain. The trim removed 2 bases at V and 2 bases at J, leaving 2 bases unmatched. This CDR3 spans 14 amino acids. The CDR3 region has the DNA TGCGCCAGCAGTCAACCGACAGGGGCCTACGAGCAGTACTTC. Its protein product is CASSQPTGAYEQYF.

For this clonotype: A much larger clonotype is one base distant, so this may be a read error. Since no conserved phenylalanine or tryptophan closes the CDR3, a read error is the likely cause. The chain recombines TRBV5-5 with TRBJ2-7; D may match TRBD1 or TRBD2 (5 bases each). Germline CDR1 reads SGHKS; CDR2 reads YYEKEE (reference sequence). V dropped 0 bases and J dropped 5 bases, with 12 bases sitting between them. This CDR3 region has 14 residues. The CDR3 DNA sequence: TGTGCCAGCAGCTTGGGGCCTGGGACCAACGAGCAGTACCTC. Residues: CASSLGPGTNEQYL.

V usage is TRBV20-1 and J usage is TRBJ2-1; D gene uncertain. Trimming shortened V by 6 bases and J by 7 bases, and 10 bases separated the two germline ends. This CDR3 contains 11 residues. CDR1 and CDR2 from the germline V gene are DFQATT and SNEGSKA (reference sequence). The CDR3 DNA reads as TGCAGTGCGATGAGTCTGAATGAGCAGTTCTTC. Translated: CSAMSLNEQFF.

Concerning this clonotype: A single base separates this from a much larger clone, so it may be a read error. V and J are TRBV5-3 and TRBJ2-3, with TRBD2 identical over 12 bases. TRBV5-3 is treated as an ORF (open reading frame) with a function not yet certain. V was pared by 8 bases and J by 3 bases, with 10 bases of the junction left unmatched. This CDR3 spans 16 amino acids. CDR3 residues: CASGLFGLAGTDTQYF. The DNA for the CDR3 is TGTGCCAGCGGCTTGTTTGGACTAGCGGGGACAGATACGCAGTATTTT.

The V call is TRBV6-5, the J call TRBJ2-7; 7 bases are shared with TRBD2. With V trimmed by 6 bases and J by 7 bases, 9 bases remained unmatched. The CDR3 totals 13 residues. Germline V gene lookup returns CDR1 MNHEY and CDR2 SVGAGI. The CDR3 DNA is TGTGCCAGCAGACGGGGGGTCAGCGTAGAGCAGTACTTC. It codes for CASRRGVSVEQYF.

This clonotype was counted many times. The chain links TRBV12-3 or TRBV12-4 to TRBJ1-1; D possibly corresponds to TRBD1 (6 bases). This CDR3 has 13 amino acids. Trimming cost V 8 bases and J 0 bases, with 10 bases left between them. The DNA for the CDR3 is TGTGCCAGCGTGGACAGTATGAACACTGAAGCTTTCTTT. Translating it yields CASVDSMNTEAFF.

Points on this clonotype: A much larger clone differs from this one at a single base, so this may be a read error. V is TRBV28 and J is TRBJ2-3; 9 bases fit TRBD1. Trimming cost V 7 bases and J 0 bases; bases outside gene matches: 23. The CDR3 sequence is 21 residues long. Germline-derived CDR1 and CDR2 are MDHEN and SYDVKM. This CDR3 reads CASTTLFLRDRDLVSTDTQYF. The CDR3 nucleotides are TGTGCCAGCACCACCTTATTCCTCCGGGACAGGGACCTTGTTAGCACAGATACGCAGTATTTT.

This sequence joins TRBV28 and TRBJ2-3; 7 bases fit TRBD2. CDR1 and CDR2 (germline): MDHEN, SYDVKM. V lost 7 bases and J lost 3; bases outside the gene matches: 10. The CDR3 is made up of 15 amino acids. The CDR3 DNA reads TGTGCCAGCAATCCGGGACTACTTATGACAGATACGCAGTATTTT. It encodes CASNPGLLMTDTQYF.

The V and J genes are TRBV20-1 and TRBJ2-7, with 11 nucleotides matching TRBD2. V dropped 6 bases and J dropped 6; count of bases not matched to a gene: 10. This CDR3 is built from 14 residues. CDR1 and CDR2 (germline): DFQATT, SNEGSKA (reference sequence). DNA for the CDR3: TGCAGTGCCGTGAGGACTAGCGGGCGAATCGAGCAGTACTTC. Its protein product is CSAVRTSGRIEQYF.

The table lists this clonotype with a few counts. The CDR3 loop reads CASSWDRGRIYEQYF. The DNA of the CDR3 is TGCGCCAGCAGCTGGGACAGGGGGCGGATATACGAGCAGTACTTC. This chain connects TRBV5-1 to TRBJ2-7; TRBD1 matches at 12 bases. The CDR3 extends over 15 amino acids. CDR1 and CDR2 (germline): SGHRS, YFSETQ. The junction had 5 bases not matched to a gene; V was cut back by 3 bases and J by 4 bases.